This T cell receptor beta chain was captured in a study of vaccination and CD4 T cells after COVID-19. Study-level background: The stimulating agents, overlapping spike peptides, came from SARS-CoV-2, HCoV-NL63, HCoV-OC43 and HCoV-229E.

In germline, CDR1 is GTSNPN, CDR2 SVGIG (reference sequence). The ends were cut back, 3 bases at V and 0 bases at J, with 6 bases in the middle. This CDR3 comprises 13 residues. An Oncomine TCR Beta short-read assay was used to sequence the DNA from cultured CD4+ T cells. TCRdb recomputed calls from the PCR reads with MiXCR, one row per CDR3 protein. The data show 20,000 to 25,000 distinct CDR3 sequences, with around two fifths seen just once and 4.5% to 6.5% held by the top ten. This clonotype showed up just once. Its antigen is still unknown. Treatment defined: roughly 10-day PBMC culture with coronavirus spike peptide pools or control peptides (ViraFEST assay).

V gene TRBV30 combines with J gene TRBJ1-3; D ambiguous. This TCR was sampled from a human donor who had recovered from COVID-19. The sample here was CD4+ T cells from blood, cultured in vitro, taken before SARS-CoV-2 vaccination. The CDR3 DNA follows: TGTGCCTGGAGCTTCGACTCTGGAAACACCATATATTTT. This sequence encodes CAWSFDSGNTIYF.